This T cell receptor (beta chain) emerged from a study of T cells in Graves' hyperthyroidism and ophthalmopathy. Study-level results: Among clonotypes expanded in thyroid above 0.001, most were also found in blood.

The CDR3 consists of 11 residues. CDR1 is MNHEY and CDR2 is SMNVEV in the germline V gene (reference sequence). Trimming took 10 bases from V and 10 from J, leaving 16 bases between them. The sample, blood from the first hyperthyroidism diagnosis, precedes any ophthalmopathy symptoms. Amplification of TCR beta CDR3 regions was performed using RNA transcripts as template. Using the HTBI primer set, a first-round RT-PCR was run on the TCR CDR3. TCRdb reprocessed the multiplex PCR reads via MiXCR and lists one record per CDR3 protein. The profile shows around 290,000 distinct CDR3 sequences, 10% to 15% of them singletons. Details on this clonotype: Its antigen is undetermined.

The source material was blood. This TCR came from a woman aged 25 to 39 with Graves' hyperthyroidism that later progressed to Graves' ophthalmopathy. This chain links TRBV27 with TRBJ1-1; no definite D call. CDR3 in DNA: TGTGCCACCCCCGTTGTCCCTAGAGCTTTCTTT. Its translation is CATPVVPRAFF.